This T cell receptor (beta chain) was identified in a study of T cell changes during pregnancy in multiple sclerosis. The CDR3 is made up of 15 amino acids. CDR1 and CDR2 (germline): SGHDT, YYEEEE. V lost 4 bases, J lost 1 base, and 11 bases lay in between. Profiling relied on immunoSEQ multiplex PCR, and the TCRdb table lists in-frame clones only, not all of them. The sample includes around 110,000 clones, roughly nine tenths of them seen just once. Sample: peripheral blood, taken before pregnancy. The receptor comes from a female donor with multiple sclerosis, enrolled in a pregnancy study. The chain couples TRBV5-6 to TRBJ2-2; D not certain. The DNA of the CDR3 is TGTGCCAGCAGCCCCAGACTGATGAACACCGGGGAGCTGTTTTTT. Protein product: CASSPRLMNTGELFF. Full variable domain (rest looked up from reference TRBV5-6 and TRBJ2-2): DAGVTQSPTHLIKTRGQQVTLRCSPKSGHDTVSWYQQALGQGPQFIFQYYEEEERQRGNFPDRFSGHQFPNYSSELNVNALLLGDSALYLCASSPRLMNTGELFFGEGSRLTVL.